The 5 T cell receptor beta chains below were found in one sample sequenced in a study of blood T cells in healthy people across ages (dated by TCRdb to 2014 to 2015). The protocol used for the library was 5' RACE. Sequenced on an Illumina HiSeq 2500. A second PCR of about 7 to 12 cycles was performed with a sample-barcoded 5' primer and a J-beta primer mix. TCRdb redid the processing of the public reads, applying fastp at Q25 and MiXCR, and retained in-frame beta chains. Rows are combined by CDR3 protein, so each entry shows the most common genes and DNA. In all, the sample holds approximately 1.5 million distinct CDR3 sequences, and 35% to 45% of those were seen once. Around 4% of the sample is taken by the ten largest. The material sequenced was blood. These receptors all come from a woman aged 18-29 years in good health.

As to this clonotype: One junction end disagrees with the germline gene, perhaps due to a read error. V gene TRBV20-1 combines with J gene TRBJ2-7, with TRBD2 matching 7 bases. The CDR3 spans 16 residues. Germline V gene lookup returns CDR1 DFQATT and CDR2 SNEGSKA (reference sequence). CDR3 DNA: TGCAGTGCTAGAGATCTGGGCGGGAGTGAGTACAATGAGCAGAACTTC. Translated, it gives CSARDLGGSEYNEQNF.

This clonotype showed up just a few times. CDR3 loop: CAISESAVSYNEQFF. CDR3 sequence (DNA): TGTGCCATCAGTGAGTCGGCGGTCTCCTACAATGAGCAGTTCTTC. The chain employs TRBV10-3 and TRBJ2-1; no definite D call. Germline lookup yields CDR1 ENHRY and CDR2 SYGVKD. The CDR3 length is 15 residues. V lost 0 bases and J 0 bases, leaving 6 bases between the germline ends.

The V and J genes are TRBV20-1 and TRBJ2-1; tentative D call: TRBD2 (5 bases). V lost 7 bases, J lost 8 bases, and 15 bases lay in between. The germline V gene encodes CDR1 DFQATT and CDR2 SNEGSKA (reference sequence). CDR3 length: 12 amino acids. The CDR3 nucleotides read TGCAGTGTTACAAGGACTTCTGATGAGCAGTTCTTC. Amino acid sequence: CSVTRTSDEQFF.

The chain uses TRBV12-3 or TRBV12-4 and TRBJ2-5; 8 bases agree with TRBD1. Trimming at V came to 1 base and at J to 9 bases, leaving 10 bases not matched to a gene. This CDR3 has 15 amino acids. The CDR3 is CASSLGPGGAKAQYF. The CDR3 region has the DNA TGTGCCAGCAGTTTAGGGCCAGGGGGCGCGAAGGCCCAGTACTTC.

This clonotype was recorded a few times. This sequence joins TRBV27 and TRBJ2-7, with TRBD2 identical over 8 bases. The ends lost 6 bases at V and 2 bases at J; junction bases unmatched: 6. CDR3 length: 14 residues. Germline V gene lookup returns CDR1 MNHEY and CDR2 SMNVEV (reference sequence). Here the CDR3 DNA reads TGTGCCAGCAGAGCCGGACTAGCACCCTACGAGCAGTACTTC. Translated, it gives CASRAGLAPYEQYF.